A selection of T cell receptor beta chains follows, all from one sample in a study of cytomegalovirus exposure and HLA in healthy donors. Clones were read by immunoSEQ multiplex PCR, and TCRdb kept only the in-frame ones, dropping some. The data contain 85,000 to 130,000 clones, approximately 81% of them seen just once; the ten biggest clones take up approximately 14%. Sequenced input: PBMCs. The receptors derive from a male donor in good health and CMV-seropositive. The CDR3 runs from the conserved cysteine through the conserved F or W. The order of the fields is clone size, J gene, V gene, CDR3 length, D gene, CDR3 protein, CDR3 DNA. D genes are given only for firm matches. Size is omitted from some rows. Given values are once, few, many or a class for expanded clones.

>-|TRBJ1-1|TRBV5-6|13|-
CASSRRGNTEAFF
TGTGCCAGCAGCCGACGGGGGAACACTGAAGCTTTCTTT
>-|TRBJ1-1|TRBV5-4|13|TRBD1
CASSLGTGEDAFF
TGTGCCAGCAGCTTGGGGACAGGGGAGGATGCTTTCTTT
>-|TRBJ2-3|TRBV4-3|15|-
CASSQDSQGIDTQYF
TGCGCCAGCAGCCAAGATAGCCAGGGAATAGATACGCAGTATTTT
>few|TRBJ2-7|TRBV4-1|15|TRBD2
CASSQAGTSGYEQYF
TGCGCCAGCAGCCAAGCAGGAACTAGCGGTTACGAGCAGTACTTC
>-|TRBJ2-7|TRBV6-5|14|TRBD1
CASSRLTGDYEQYF
TGTGCCAGCAGTCGGTTGACAGGGGACTACGAGCAGTACTTC
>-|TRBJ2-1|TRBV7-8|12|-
CASRPPGPEQFF
TGTGCCAGCAGGCCCCCAGGGCCTGAGCAGTTCTTC
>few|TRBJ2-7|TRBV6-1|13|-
CASLRQMTYEQYF
TGTGCCAGCCTTCGACAGATGACCTACGAGCAGTACTTC
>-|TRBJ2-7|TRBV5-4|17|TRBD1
CASSLGIPGQAPYEQYF
TGTGCCAGCAGCTTAGGAATACCGGGACAGGCCCCCTACGAGCAGTACTTC
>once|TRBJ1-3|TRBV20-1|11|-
CSAMTGNTIYF
TGCAGTGCTATGACAGGAAACACCATATATTTT
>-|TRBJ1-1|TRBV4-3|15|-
CASSQERDLNTEAFF
TGCGCCAGCAGCCAAGAGCGGGACCTAAACACTGAAGCTTTCTTT
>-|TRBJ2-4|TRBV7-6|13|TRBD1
CASSSRDRGIQYF
TGTGCCAGCAGCTCCCGGGACAGGGGGATTCAGTACTTC
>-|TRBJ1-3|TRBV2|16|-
CASSENRASSGNTIYF
TGTGCCAGCAGTGAAAACAGGGCGAGCTCTGGAAACACCATATATTTT
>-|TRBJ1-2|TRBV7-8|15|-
CASSSSGVTNYGYTF
TGTGCCAGCAGCTCCTCAGGGGTAACTAACTATGGCTACACCTTC
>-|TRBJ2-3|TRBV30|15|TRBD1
CAWTPKGARADTQYF
TGTGCCTGGACCCCTAAGGGGGCACGGGCAGATACGCAGTATTTT
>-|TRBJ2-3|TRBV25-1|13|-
CASRVLGTDTQYF
TGTGCCAGCAGAGTACTGGGCACAGATACGCAGTATTTT
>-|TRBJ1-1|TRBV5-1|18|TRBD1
CASSLAGTGGAVNTEAFF
TGCGCCAGCAGCTTGGCCGGGACAGGGGGCGCCGTGAACACTGAAGCTTTCTTT
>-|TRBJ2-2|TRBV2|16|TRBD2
CASRPGTSLITGELFF
TGTGCCAGCAGACCCGGGACTAGCCTAATCACCGGGGAGCTGTTTTTT
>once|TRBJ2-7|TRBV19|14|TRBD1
CASRDRGPSYEQYF
TGTGCCAGTAGGGACAGGGGGCCCTCCTACGAGCAGTACTTC
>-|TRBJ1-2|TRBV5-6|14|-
CASSLGQFVERYTF
TGTGCCAGCAGCCTAGGACAGTTCGTGGAGAGATACACCTTC
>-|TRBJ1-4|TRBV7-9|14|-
CASSHLNEGAKLFF
TGTGCCAGCAGCCACCTCAACGAGGGCGCAAAACTGTTTTTT
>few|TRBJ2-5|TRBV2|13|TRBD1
CASRAGGGETQYF
TGTGCCAGCAGGGCAGGGGGCGGGGAGACCCAGTACTTC
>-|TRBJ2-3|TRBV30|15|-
CAWSVSLRTEGTQYF
TGTGCCTGGAGTGTAAGTTTGAGGACAGAGGGTACGCAGTATTTT
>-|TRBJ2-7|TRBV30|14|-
CAWSTGSYPYEQYF
TGTGCCTGGAGTACCGGGTCCTATCCGTACGAGCAGTACTTC
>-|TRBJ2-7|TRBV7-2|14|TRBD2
CASSLDGGAPEQYF
TGTGCCAGCAGCTTAGACGGGGGGGCCCCCGAGCAGTACTTC
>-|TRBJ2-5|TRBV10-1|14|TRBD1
CASSSGGTEETQYF
TGCGCCAGCAGTTCAGGGGGCACGGAGGAGACCCAGTACTTC
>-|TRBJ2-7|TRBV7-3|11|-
CASSLGHLGDF
TGTGCCAGCAGCTTGGGACATTTGGGGGACTTC
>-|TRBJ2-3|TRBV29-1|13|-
CSVMAGSTDTQYF
TGCAGCGTTATGGCGGGGAGCACAGATACGCAGTATTTT
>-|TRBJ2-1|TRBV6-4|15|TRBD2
CASSEGGGVYNEQFF
TGTGCCAGCAGTGAAGGCGGGGGGGTCTACAATGAGCAGTTCTTC
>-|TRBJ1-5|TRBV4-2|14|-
CASSQDGGFQPQHF
TGTGCCAGCAGCCAAGATGGAGGTTTTCAGCCCCAGCATTTT
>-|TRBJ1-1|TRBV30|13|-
CAWSVTRGTEAFF
TGTGCCTGGAGTGTAACCCGGGGTACTGAAGCTTTCTTT
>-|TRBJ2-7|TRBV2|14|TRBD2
CASRNPSGDYEQYF
TGTGCCAGCAGAAACCCTAGCGGGGACTACGAGCAGTACTTC
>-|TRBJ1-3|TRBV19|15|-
CASSVTRGSGNTIYF
TGTGCCAGTAGTGTGACTAGGGGCTCTGGAAACACCATATATTTT
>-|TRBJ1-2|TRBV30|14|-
CAWSAGGTGSGYTF
TGTGCCTGGAGCGCCGGCGGGACTGGGAGTGGCTACACCTTC
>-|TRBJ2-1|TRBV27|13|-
CASSSLLAAEQFF
TGTGCCAGCAGTTCCCTCCTAGCAGCCGAGCAGTTCTTC
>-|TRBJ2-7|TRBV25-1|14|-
CASSETGPYGEQYF
TGTGCCAGCAGTGAAACAGGCCCTTATGGTGAGCAGTACTTC
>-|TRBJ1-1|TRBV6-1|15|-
CASSESGAVNTEAFF
TGTGCCAGCAGTGAATCTGGGGCGGTGAACACTGAAGCTTTCTTT
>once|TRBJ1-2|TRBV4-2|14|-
CASSQDGGFYGYTF
TGTGCCAGCAGCCAAGACGGGGGGTTCTATGGCTACACCTTC
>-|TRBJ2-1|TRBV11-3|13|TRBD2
CASGTSSTNEQFF
TGTGCCAGCGGGACTAGCTCCACCAATGAGCAGTTCTTC
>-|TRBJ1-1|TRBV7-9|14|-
CASSLAGGKAEAFF
TGTGCCAGCAGCTTAGCTGGGGGCAAGGCTGAAGCTTTCTTT
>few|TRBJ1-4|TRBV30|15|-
CAWSPSKWGDEKLFF
TGTGCCTGGAGTCCCTCAAAGTGGGGGGACGAAAAACTGTTTTTT
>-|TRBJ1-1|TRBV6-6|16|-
CASSYARGLMNTEAFF
TGTGCCAGCAGTTACGCAAGAGGGCTCATGAACACTGAAGCTTTCTTT
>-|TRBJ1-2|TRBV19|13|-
CASSIVAGDGYTF
TGTGCCAGTAGTATAGTAGCAGGGGATGGCTACACCTTC
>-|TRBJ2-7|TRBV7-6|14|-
CASSLYTASYEQYF
TGTGCCAGCAGCTTATATACAGCCTCCTACGAGCAGTACTTC
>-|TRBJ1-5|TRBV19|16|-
CASSAPRKGSNQPQHF
TGTGCCAGTAGCGCCCCTCGTAAGGGGAGCAATCAGCCCCAGCATTTT
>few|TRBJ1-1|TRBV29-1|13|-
CSVVGSGGTEAFF
TGCAGCGTTGTCGGGTCCGGAGGCACTGAAGCTTTCTTT
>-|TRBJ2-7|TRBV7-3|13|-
CASAQGPSYEQYF
TGTGCCAGCGCCCAGGGGCCCTCCTACGAGCAGTACTTC
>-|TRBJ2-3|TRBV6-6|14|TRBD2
CASRASGGADTQYF
TGTGCCAGCAGAGCCTCTGGGGGGGCAGATACGCAGTATTTT
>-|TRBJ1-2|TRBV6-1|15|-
CASSARWETNYGYTF
TGTGCCAGCAGTGCCCGCTGGGAGACTAACTATGGCTACACCTTC
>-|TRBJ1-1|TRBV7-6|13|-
CASSRSRNTEAFF
TGTGCCAGCAGCCGGTCAAGGAACACTGAAGCTTTCTTT
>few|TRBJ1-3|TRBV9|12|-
CASSFRGNTIYF
TGTGCCAGCAGCTTCCGAGGGAACACCATATATTTT
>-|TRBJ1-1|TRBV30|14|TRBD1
CAWSATGGLTEAFF
TGTGCCTGGAGTGCTACAGGGGGACTAACTGAAGCTTTCTTT
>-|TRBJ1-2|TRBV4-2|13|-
CASSQGTNYGYTF
TGTGCCAGCAGCCAAGGGACAAACTATGGCTACACCTTC
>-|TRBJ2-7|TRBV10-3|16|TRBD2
CAISEADSSGGYEQYF
TGTGCCATCAGTGAGGCCGACTCTAGCGGGGGTTACGAGCAGTACTTC
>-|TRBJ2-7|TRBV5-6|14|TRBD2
CASSLVAGAYEQYF
TGTGCCAGCAGCTTGGTCGCGGGGGCCTACGAGCAGTACTTC